The 14 T cell receptor beta chains below all came from one sample that was sequenced in a study of cytomegalovirus exposure and HLA in healthy donors (dated by TCRdb to 2015 to 2018). Library preparation was by the immunoSEQ multiplex PCR assay. For the multiplex PCR, a mixture combining 60 forward primers for TCR Vbeta segments and 13 reverse primers for TCR Jbeta segments was used. Entries here come from immuneACCESS through TCRdb and include only in-frame sequences with V and J called. Some clones fail to appear in such tables; in the studies checked, an unresolved V gene covers under half of the shortfall, and the cause of the remainder is unknown. Recorded for this sample are 200,000 to 250,000 clones; approximately 87% of them occurred a single time. Together, the top ten hold 1% to 1.5% of the sample. What was sequenced was PBMCs. The receptors stem from a human donor in good health.

V is TRBV12-5 and J is TRBJ2-3, with 7 positions matching TRBD2. Germline CDR1 LGHNT, CDR2 FRNRAP. This CDR3 is built from 17 residues. The V segment lost 2 bases and the J segment 8 bases; nucleotides outside the gene matches: 16. The CDR3 DNA follows: TGTGCTAGTGGTTTGTTCGGGTTTCGTGGGAGGGAGGGTACGCAGTATTTT. Its protein product is CASGLFGFRGREGTQYF.

This chain uses TRBV5-8 with TRBJ2-7; no clear D gene. V lost 6 bases and J lost 0, with 13 bases in between. The CDR3 length is 14 residues. Germline V CDR1 and CDR2: SGHTS, YDEGEE. CDR3 residues: CASTRLKSSYEQYF. In DNA form, the CDR3 reads TGTGCCAGCACCCGACTCAAGAGCTCCTACGAGCAGTACTTC.

This chain joins TRBV11-1 and TRBJ2-7; 8 bases are a match to TRBD2. Germline V gives CDR1 SGHAT, CDR2 FQDESV (reference sequence). V lost 5 bases and J lost 1; bases outside the gene matches: 13. The CDR3 runs 17 residues. In nucleotides, the CDR3 is TGTGCCAGCAGCCCAGATCCGGGACTAGTACCATCCTACGAGCAGTACTTC. Encoded protein: CASSPDPGLVPSYEQYF.

V usage is TRBV4-3 and J usage is TRBJ2-5; 9 positions match TRBD2. The CDR3 extends over 15 amino acids. Trimming at V came to 4 bases and at J to 4 bases, leaving 7 bases not matched to a gene. Germline V CDR1 and CDR2: LGHNA, YSLEER. For the CDR3, the DNA is TGCGCCAGCAGCCTAGGGACTAGCCTTGTAGAGACCCAGTACTTC. This translates into CASSLGTSLVETQYF.

Here the CDR3 reads CASSGGGSSYEQYF. The DNA of the CDR3 is TGTGCCAGCTCGGGGGGCGGAAGCTCCTACGAGCAGTACTTC. The chain employs TRBV7-6 and TRBJ2-5; D possibly corresponds to TRBD2 (7 bases). The end of the DNA is better explained by TRBJ2-7, so the J call may be wrong. CDR3 size: 14 residues. Germline-derived CDR1 and CDR2 are SGHVS and FNYEAQ.

The genes are TRBV4-1 and TRBJ2-5; D call uncertain. The CDR3 has 15 residues. Looked up from germline, CDR1 is MGHRA and CDR2 is YSYEKL. V lost 1 base to trimming and J lost 4 bases, with 13 bases between them. CDR3 region: CASSQVPSPGETQYF. CDR3 nucleotide sequence: TGCGCCAGCAGCCAAGTTCCGTCCCCGGGAGAGACCCAGTACTTC.

This chain connects TRBV10-3 to TRBJ2-2, with a possible D match to TRBD1 (6 bases). This CDR3 has 13 residues. Trimming removed 11 bases from V and 4 bases from J, with 14 bases in between. CDR1 is ENHRY and CDR2 is SYGVKD in the germline V gene. CDR3 sequence (DNA): TGTGCCGCTTCTGAAGGGGGCACCGGGGAGCTGTTTTTT. This codes for CAASEGGTGELFF.

The chain couples TRBV19 to TRBJ2-1; 9 bases agree with TRBD2. Per the germline V gene, CDR1 is LNHDA and CDR2 is SQIVND (reference sequence). This CDR3 spans 18 amino acids. Unmatched junction bases numbered 7, after V lost 1 base and J lost 0 bases. This chain's CDR3 is CASSIVSSGAASYNEQFF. The CDR3 DNA sequence: TGTGCCAGTAGTATAGTTTCTAGCGGGGCCGCCTCCTACAATGAGCAGTTCTTC.

In this sample, this clone turned up once. The chain is built from TRBV7-8 and TRBJ2-3; 10 nucleotides line up with TRBD1. The V and J ends lost 5 bases and 0 bases, in that order; junction bases with no gene match: 11. The CDR3 contains 18 residues. Germline V lookup: CDR1 SGHVS, CDR2 FQNEAQ. The CDR3 loop is CASSGPWDRGSSTDTQYF. Here the CDR3 DNA reads TGTGCCAGCAGCGGACCCTGGGACAGGGGATCTAGCACAGATACGCAGTATTTT. The complete variable domain, with remaining parts taken from reference TRBV7-8 and TRBJ2-3, reads GAGVSQSPRYKVAKRGQDVALRCDPISGHVSLFWYQQALGQGPEFLTYFQNEAQLDKSGLPSDRFFAERPEGSVSTLKIQRTQQEDSAVYLCASSGPWDRGSSTDTQYFGPGTRLTVL.

This rearrangement joins TRBV7-2 to TRBJ2-1, with D perhaps matching TRBD2 (6 bases). The germline V gene has CDR1 SGHTA and CDR2 FQGNSA. The CDR3 spans 14 residues. V shed 7 bases and J shed 4 bases, with 14 bases lying between them. CDR3 sequence reads: CASTGTLYYNEQFF. The CDR3 DNA is TGTGCCAGCACCGGGACTCTATATTACAATGAGCAGTTCTTC.

This clone has a single count. The chain uses TRBV7-9 and TRBJ2-3, with 8 bases identical to TRBD2. J gave up 6 bases and V 1 base, and 6 bases lay outside the gene matches. There are 15 residues in the CDR3. CDR1 is SEHNR and CDR2 is FQNEAQ in the germline V gene (reference sequence). DNA of the CDR3: TGTGCCAGCAGCTTAGTCTTTAGCGGGAAGGATACGCAGTATTTT. This sequence encodes CASSLVFSGKDTQYF.

The chain links TRBV5-1 to TRBJ1-1, with unresolved D. V was cut by 4 bases and J by 0 bases, with 19 bases left in between. The CDR3 is made up of 17 amino acids. The germline gives CDR1 SGHRS, CDR2 YFSETQ. CDR3 sequence: CASSESRSYGVNTEAFF. The CDR3 DNA sequence: TGCGCCAGCAGCGAATCACGGAGCTACGGAGTGAACACTGAAGCTTTCTTT.

This chain uses TRBV6-1 with TRBJ1-4, with no clear D. The V gene lost 0 bases and the J gene lost 8 bases, with 7 bases spanning the gap. The CDR3 consists of 13 residues. Per the germline V gene, CDR1 is MNHNS and CDR2 is SASEGT. The CDR3 protein is CASSEAAREKLFF. The CDR3 nucleotides are TGTGCCAGCAGTGAAGCCGCACGGGAAAAACTGTTTTTT.

The V gene is TRBV10-3, the J gene TRBJ2-7; 14 bases are shared with TRBD2. V was pared by 4 bases and J by 4 bases, with 6 bases of the junction left unmatched. The CDR3 contains 16 residues. Germline V lookup: CDR1 ENHRY, CDR2 SYGVKD. CDR3 loop: CAISVLGLAGGYEQYF. In nucleotides, the CDR3 is TGTGCCATCAGTGTTCTAGGACTAGCGGGAGGATACGAGCAGTACTTC.